Only a few counts were recorded for the clone carrying this T cell receptor beta chain. This entry belongs to a study of blood T cell repertoires in COVID-19. Looking at the study overall: T cells, B-cell-depleted T cells, or PBMCs supplied cDNA or gDNA.

Original analysis: Estimation of nucleated cell counts was performed using reference gene primer amplification. Sequencing used immunoSEQ multiplex PCR; TCRdb keeps in-frame clones, though not all of them. The V and J calls and clone size are taken from that table; D and trimming were inferred from the DNA. The sample holds approximately 100,000 clones, about 80% seen once. The CDR3 has 14 residues. Germline V gene data show CDR1 as MNHNY and CDR2 as SVGAGI (reference sequence). The V end lost 0 bases, the J end lost 7 bases, and 12 bases lay between the germline ends. The clonotype was recovered from a man aged 60-69 years with acute or convalescent COVID-19. The V call is TRBV6-6, the J call TRBJ1-1, with D possibly TRBD1 on 6 matching bases. The sequencing sample was made of peripheral blood. The CDR3 nucleotides read TGTGCCAGCAGTTACTCTTTGGGGGCTATTGAAGCTTTCTTT. Its translation is CASSYSLGAIEAFF.